This record looks at one T cell receptor beta chain sequence and its context. Its antigen is currently unknown. Clones were read by immunoSEQ multiplex PCR, and TCRdb kept only the in-frame ones, dropping some. Altogether some 150,000 clones are present, 75% to 95% being singletons, with the ten largest covering approximately 2%. The V and J ends lost 3 bases and 7 bases respectively, with 10 bases between them. The CDR3 is 13 residues long. CDR1 and CDR2 (germline): ENHRY, SYGVKD. This entry comes from a study of T cell responses to AZD1222 COVID-19 vaccine. Study findings and constraints: A reported finding is that nearly half of spike-specific TCRs target unmutated variant regions.

This clonotype originated in an adult in good health. Material: peripheral blood, obtained on day 0 of AZD1222 vaccination. The genes are TRBV10-3 and TRBJ1-5, with D hard to call. CDR3: CAISDGRGQPQHF. CDR3 coding DNA: TGTGCCATCAGTGATGGACGGGGACAGCCCCAGCATTTT.